This is a list of T cell receptor beta chains from one sample in a study of immune heterogeneity within non-small cell lung tumors. Via MiXCR, TCRdb re-called the multiplex PCR reads, giving one row per CDR3 protein. The top ten hold around a fifth of the sample, which has some 3,000 distinct CDR3 sequences, roughly 14% seen once. The specimen sequenced was lung tumor tissue. These TCRs come from a female donor with non-small cell lung cancer. Both conserved end residues are trimmed from each CDR3.

V gene,J gene,CDR3 protein
TRBV3-1,TRBJ2-3,ASTGGGASTDTQY
TRBV19,TRBJ1-1,ASRKRTGGAGMNTEAF
TRBV7-9,TRBJ1-5,ASSRTSDQPQH
TRBV29-1,TRBJ2-1,SVEEATSGYGEQF
TRBV5-4,TRBJ1-1,ASSLGGQNRMNTEAF
TRBV5-1,TRBJ2-1,ASSLEASGSINEQF
TRBV28,TRBJ2-7,ASSSPQGYYEQY
TRBV6-1,TRBJ1-1,ASSTPGQGARNTEAF
TRBV13,TRBJ2-7,ASSKPSGEQY
TRBV27,TRBJ2-4,ASSSYSPGGGLAKNIQY